The clone carrying this T cell receptor (beta chain) came up once. The source of the sample is a study of technical replicates of blood from several donors. The assay was immunoSEQ multiplex PCR, and TCRdb's table has in-frame clones only and misses some. This sample has some 87,000 clones, with over 90% found just once. V lost 4 bases to trimming and J lost 5 bases, with 12 bases between them. Germline V gene lookup returns CDR1 LNHDA and CDR2 SQIVND (reference sequence). The CDR3 has 14 residues. The sequence came from a human donor in good health. The chain links TRBV19 to TRBJ1-5; possible D gene TRBD1, 5 bases. Input material: T cells isolated from PBMCs. This chain's CDR3 is CASSTSGRDQPQHF. The CDR3 DNA reads TGTGCCAGTAGTACCTCAGGGAGGGATCAGCCCCAGCATTTT.